These T cell receptor beta chains were read from a single sample in a study of T-cell reconstitution after alpha-beta-depleted transplantation in children. Using its own MiXCR run on the PCR reads, TCRdb lists one record per CDR3 protein. The sample consists of fewer than 550,000 distinct CDR3 sequences, about an eighth of them appearing once. Specimen: PBMCs, mostly from graft donor cells, collected 180 days after TCRalphabeta/CD19-depleted stem cell transplant. The origin of the receptors is a female patient under 10 years old who had a stem cell transplant for aplastic anemia, so the T cells may come from the graft donor. The conserved cysteine and the conserved F or W are not part of the CDR3 here. The D gene is left open where the match is weak.

v_call	d_call	j_call	cdr3_aa
TRBV12-3/TRBV12-4	TRBD1	TRBJ2-2	ASSFKGAGGELF
TRBV20-1	NA	TRBJ2-1	SARALRGVNEQF
TRBV25-1	NA	TRBJ2-3	ASSERVGSSTDTQY
TRBV14	NA	TRBJ2-2	ASSQGPRDMANTGELF
TRBV6-5	NA	TRBJ2-7	ASSYSTLRRIYEQY
TRBV6-2/TRBV6-3	NA	TRBJ2-2	ASSYTVSLGELF
TRBV20-1	NA	TRBJ2-1	SARDGAGPYNEQF
TRBV5-1	TRBD2	TRBJ2-7	ASSSLAGEGYEQY
TRBV4-2	TRBD2	TRBJ2-1	ASSPEGSGSSYNEQF
TRBV28	NA	TRBJ2-7	ASSFWGDTYEQY
TRBV18	NA	TRBJ2-5	ASSPNQETQY
TRBV20-1	NA	TRBJ2-5	SCTLGHTQETQY
TRBV7-2	NA	TRBJ2-1	ASSLFGRMPLNNEQF
TRBV20-1	TRBD1	TRBJ2-3	SARGERGLGTDTQY
TRBV5-5	NA	TRBJ1-6	ASSFVSSPLH
TRBV2	NA	TRBJ2-2	ASSENRNTGELF
TRBV10-2	NA	TRBJ2-1	ASRSWGYEQF
TRBV7-2	NA	TRBJ2-1	ASSPVLFSYNEQF
TRBV7-2	TRBD1	TRBJ1-2	ASSFLNRDSDGYT
TRBV7-6	NA	TRBJ2-7	ASSLTVRNEQY
TRBV12-3/TRBV12-4	NA	TRBJ2-2	ASRTGWTGELF
TRBV28	NA	TRBJ2-7	ASSLGRGEFYAEQY
TRBV20-1	TRBD1	TRBJ1-2	SAGLQGSGYGYT
TRBV12-3/TRBV12-4	TRBD1	TRBJ2-1	ASSPGTGSSSYNEQF
TRBV4-1	NA	TRBJ2-4	ASSQDRRLGRYGTLAKNIQY
TRBV7-9	NA	TRBJ1-1	ASSLGSMNTEAF
TRBV7-2	TRBD1	TRBJ1-6	ASSLASGGLNSPLH
TRBV20-1	TRBD1	TRBJ2-7	SASGQARGDEQY
TRBV5-4	NA	TRBJ1-2	ASSLVEGSYT
TRBV9	TRBD2	TRBJ2-5	ASSPTGLGQETQY
TRBV4-3	NA	TRBJ1-1	ASSQGTSGMNTEAF
TRBV7-8	TRBD1	TRBJ2-3	ASSVDRPETQY
TRBV4-2	NA	TRBJ1-1	ASSQDGRGGDTEAF
TRBV5-8	NA	TRBJ2-3	ASSSTTTDTQY
TRBV10-3	NA	TRBJ1-2	AISESLAGANYGYT
TRBV20-1	NA	TRBJ2-4	SAKGRGDIQY
TRBV29-1	NA	TRBJ2-1	SVAGTGNYNEQF
TRBV12-3/TRBV12-4	NA	TRBJ2-7	ASSSGRGDHEQY
TRBV30	NA	TRBJ1-3	AWRDRHAGNTIY
TRBV15	NA	TRBJ2-2	ATSRDYGDTGELF
TRBV20-1	TRBD2	TRBJ2-7	SASLAGDSALFYEQY
TRBV12-3/TRBV12-4	TRBD1	TRBJ1-1	ASSDGQGGTEAF